A single T cell receptor beta chain is shown here with its context. Original methodology: Amplification of reference gene primers was used by the study to estimate nucleated cell counts. Generated by immunoSEQ multiplex PCR, the TCRdb table keeps only in-frame clones and is missing some. That table furnishes V, J and clone size, whereas the DNA furnished D and trimming. The sample carries some 390,000 clones, 75% to 90% recorded once. Enrolled during active infection, Seattle patients were then followed longitudinally. This entry is derived from a study of blood T cell repertoires in COVID-19. Study details: The samples span acute and convalescent COVID-19 from the United States, Italy and Spain. PBMCs, B-cell-depleted T cells, or T cells were the source of the cDNA or gDNA that made up the material.

The receptor's source is a middle-aged woman with COVID-19, enrolled during active disease. The sample comprised peripheral blood.

The CDR3 DNA is TGTGCCAGCAGCTTAGGTTGGGGCAGGCTCTCTGGGGCCAACGTCCTGACTTTC. Its translation: CASSLGWGRLSGANVLTF. The genes are TRBV11-2 and TRBJ2-6, with D perhaps TRBD1 (5 bases). Germline values: CDR1 SGHAT, CDR2 FQNNGV. This CDR3 spans 18 amino acids. V lost 1 base and J lost 0, with 13 bases in between.